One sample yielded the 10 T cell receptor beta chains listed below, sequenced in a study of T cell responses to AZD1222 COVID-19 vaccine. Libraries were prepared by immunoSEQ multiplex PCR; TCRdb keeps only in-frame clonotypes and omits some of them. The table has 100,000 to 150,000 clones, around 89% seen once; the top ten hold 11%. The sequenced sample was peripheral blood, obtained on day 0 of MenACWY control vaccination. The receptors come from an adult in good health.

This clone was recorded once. The CDR3 region has the DNA TGTGCCAGCAGCCCCCGGACTGGGAACACCGGGGAGCTGTTTTTT. Amino acids: CASSPRTGNTGELFF. This rearrangement joins TRBV7-2 to TRBJ2-2; possible D gene TRBD2, 5 bases. Trimming stripped 5 bases from V and 1 base from J, with 11 bases between. This CDR3 spans 15 amino acids. The V gene's germline CDR1 is SGHTA and CDR2 FQGNSA. The full variable domain, in which reference TRBV7-2 and TRBJ2-2 provide the parts outside the CDR3, is GAGVSQSPSNKVTEKGKDVELRCDPISGHTALYWYRQSLGQGLEFLIYFQGNSAPDKSGLPSDRFSAERTGGSVSTLTIQRTQQEDSAVYLCASSPRTGNTGELFFGEGSRLTVL.

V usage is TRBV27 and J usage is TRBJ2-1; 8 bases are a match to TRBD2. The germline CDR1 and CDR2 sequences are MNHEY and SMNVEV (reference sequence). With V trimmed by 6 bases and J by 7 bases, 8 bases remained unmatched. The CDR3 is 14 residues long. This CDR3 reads CASSPSGRVNEQFF. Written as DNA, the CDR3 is TGTGCCAGCAGCCCCAGCGGGAGAGTTAATGAGCAGTTCTTC.

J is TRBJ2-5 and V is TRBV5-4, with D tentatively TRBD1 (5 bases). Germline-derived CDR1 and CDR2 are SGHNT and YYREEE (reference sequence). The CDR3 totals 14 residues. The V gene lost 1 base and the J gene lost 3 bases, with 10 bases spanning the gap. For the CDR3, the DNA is TGTGCCAGCAGCTTGAAAAGGGGTAAAGAGACCCAGTACTTC. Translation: CASSLKRGKETQYF.

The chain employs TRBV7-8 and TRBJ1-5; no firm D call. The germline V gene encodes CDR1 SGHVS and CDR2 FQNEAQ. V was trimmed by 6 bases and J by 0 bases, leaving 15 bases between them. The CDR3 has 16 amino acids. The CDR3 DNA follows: TGTGCCAGCAGGCCCTTCCTTGCGAGTAGCAATCAGCCCCAGCATTTT. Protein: CASRPFLASSNQPQHF.

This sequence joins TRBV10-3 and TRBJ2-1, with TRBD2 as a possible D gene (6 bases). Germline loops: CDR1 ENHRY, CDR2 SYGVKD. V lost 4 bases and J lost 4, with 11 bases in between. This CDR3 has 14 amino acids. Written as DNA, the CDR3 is TGTGCCATCAGTGTACGGGAGTTTTACAATGAGCAGTTCTTC. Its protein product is CAISVREFYNEQFF.

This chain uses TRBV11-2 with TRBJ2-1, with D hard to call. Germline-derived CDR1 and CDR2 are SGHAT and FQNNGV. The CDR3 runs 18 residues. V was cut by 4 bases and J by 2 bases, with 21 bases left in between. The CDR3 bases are TGTGCCAGCAGCTCCATTAGTCTTATGGGCCCAGCCTACAATGAGCAGTTCTTC. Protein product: CASSSISLMGPAYNEQFF. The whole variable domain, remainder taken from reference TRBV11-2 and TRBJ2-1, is EAGVAQSPRYKIIEKRQSVAFWCNPISGHATLYWYQQILGQGPKLLIQFQNNGVVDDSQLPKDRFSAERLKGVDSTLKIQPAKLEDSAVYLCASSSISLMGPAYNEQFFGPGTRLTVL.

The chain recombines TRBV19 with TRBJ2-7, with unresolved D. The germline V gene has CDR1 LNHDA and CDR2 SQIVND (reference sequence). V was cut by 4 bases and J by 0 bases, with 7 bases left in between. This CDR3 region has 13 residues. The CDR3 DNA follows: TGTGCCAGTAGTAGCGCTTTCTCCTACGAGCAGTACTTC. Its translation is CASSSAFSYEQYF.

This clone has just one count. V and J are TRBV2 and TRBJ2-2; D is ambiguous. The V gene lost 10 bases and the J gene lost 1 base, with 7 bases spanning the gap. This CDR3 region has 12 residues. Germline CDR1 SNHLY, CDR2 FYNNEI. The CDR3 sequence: CATPRNTGELFF. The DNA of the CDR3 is TGTGCCACCCCCCGGAACACCGGGGAGCTGTTTTTT.

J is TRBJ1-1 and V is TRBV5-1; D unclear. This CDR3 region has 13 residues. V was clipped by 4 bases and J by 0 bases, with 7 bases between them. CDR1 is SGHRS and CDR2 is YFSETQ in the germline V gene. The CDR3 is CASSPIVNTEAFF. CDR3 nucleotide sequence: TGCGCCAGCAGCCCGATTGTGAACACTGAAGCTTTCTTT.

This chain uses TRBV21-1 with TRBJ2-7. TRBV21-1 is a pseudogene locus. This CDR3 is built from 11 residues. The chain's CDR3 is CASSPRAEQYF. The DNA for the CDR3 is TGTGCCAGCAGCCCCCGGGCCGAGCAGTACTTC.